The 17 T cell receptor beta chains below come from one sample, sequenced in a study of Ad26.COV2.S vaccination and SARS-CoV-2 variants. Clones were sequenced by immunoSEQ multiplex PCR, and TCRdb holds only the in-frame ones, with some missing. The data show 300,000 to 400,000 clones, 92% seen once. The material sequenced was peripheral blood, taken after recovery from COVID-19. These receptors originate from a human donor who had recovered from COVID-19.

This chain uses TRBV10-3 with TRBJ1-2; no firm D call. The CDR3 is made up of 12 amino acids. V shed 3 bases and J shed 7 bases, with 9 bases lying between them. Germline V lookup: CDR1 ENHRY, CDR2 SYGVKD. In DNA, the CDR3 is TGTGCCATCAGTGATTCAGTGCGTGGCTACACCTTC. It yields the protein CAISDSVRGYTF.

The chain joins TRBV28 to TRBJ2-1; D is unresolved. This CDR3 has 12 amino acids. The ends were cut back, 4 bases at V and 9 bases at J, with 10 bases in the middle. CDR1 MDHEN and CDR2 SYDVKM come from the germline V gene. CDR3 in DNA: TGTGCCAGCAGTTCGATGGGGTCTGAGCAGTTCTTC. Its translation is CASSSMGSEQFF.

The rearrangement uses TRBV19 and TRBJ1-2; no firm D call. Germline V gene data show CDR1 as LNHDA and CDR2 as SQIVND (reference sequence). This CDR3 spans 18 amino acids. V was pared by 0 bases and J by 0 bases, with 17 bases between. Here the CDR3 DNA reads TGTGCCAGTAGTATAGATCGGAGTGGCACAGACCCTAACTATGGCTACACCTTC. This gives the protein CASSIDRSGTDPNYGYTF. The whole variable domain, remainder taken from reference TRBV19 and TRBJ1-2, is DGGITQSPKYLFRKEGQNVTLSCEQNLNHDAMYWYRQDPGQGLRLIYYSQIVNDFQKGDIAEGYSVSREKKESFPLTVTSAQKNPTAFYLCASSIDRSGTDPNYGYTFGSGTRLTVV.

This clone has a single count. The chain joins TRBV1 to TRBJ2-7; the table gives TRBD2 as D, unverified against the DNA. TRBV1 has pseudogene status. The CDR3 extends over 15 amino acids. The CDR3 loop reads CTSSQDRGDAYEQYF. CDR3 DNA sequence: TGCACCAGCAGCCAAGATAGAGGAGATGCCTACGAGCAGTACTTC.

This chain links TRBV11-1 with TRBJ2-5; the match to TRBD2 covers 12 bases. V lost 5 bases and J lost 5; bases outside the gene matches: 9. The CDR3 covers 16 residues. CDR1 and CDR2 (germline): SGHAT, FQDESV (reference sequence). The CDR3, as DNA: TGTGCCAGCAGCGGAATTACTAGCGGGGGGTTGGAGACCCAGTACTTC. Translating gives CASSGITSGGLETQYF.

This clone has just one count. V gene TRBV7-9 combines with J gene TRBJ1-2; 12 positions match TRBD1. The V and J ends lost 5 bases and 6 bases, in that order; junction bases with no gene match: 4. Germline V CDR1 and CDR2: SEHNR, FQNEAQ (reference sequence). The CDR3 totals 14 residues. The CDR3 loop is CASSTGTGGDGYTF. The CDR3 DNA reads TGTGCCAGCAGCACCGGGACAGGGGGCGATGGCTACACCTTC.

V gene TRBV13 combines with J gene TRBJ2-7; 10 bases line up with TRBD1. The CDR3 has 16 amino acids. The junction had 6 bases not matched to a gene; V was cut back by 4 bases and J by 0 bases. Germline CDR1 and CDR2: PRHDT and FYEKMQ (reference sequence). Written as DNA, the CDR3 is TGTGCCAGCAGCTCCCCGACAGGGGGCTACTCCTACGAGCAGTACTTC. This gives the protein CASSSPTGGYSYEQYF.

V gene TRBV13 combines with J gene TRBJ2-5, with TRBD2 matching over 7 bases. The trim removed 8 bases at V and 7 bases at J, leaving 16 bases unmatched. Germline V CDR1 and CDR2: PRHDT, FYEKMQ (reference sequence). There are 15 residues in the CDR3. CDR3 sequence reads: CASSLRRGEEGTQYF. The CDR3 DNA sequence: TGTGCCAGCTCCCTTCGCCGGGGGGAGGAGGGGACCCAGTACTTC.

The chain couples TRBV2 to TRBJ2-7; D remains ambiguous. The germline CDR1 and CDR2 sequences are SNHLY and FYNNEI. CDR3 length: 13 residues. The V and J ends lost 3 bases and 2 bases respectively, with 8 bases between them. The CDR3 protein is CASSERTAYEQYF. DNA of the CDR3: TGTGCCAGCAGTGAGCGGACCGCCTACGAGCAGTACTTC.

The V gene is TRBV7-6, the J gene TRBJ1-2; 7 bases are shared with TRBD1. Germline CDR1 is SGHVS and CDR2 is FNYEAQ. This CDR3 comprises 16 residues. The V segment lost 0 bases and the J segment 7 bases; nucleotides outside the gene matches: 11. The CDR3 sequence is CASSLAIDGTAAGYTF. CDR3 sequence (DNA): TGTGCCAGCAGCTTAGCGATTGACGGGACAGCGGCTGGCTACACCTTC.

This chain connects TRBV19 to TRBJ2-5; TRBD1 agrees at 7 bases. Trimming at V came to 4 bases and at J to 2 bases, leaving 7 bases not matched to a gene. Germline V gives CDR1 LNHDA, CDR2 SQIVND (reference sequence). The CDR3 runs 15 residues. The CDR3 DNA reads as TGTGCCAGTAGTAAACCGGGACAGCTACAAGAGACCCAGTACTTC. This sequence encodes CASSKPGQLQETQYF.

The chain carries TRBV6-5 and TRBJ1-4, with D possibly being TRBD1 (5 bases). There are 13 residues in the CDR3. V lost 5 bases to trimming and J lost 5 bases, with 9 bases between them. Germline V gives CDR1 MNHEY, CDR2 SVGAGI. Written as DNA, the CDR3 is TGTGCCAGCAGTCCACGGGGGAATGAAAAACTGTTTTTT. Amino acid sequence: CASSPRGNEKLFF.

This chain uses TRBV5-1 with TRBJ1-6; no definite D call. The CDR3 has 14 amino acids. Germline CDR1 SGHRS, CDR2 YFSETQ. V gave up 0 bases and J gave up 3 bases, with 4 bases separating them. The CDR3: CASSLGDYNSPLHF. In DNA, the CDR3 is TGCGCCAGCAGCTTGGGGGACTATAATTCACCCCTCCACTTT.

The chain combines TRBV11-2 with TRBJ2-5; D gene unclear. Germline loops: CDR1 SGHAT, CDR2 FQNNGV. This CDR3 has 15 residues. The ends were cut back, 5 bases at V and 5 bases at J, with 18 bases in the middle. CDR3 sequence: CASSLRIDPRETQYF. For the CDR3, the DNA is TGTGCCAGCAGCCTAAGGATTGACCCCCGGGAGACCCAGTACTTC.

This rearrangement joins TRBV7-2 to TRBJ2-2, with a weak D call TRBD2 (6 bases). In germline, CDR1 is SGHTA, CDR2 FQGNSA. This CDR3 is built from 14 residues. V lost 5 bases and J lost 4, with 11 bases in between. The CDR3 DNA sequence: TGTGCCAGCAGCCCCGGCGGGGCCACCGGGGAGCTGTTTTTT. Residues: CASSPGGATGELFF. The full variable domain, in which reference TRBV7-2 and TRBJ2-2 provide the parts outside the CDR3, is GAGVSQSPSNKVTEKGKDVELRCDPISGHTALYWYRQSLGQGLEFLIYFQGNSAPDKSGLPSDRFSAERTGGSVSTLTIQRTQQEDSAVYLCASSPGGATGELFFGEGSRLTVL.

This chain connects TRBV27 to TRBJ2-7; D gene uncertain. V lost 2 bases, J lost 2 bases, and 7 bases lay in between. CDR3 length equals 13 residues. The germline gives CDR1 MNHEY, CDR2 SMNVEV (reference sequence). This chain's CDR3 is CASSLVGTYEQYF. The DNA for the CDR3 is TGTGCCAGCAGTTTAGTGGGGACCTACGAGCAGTACTTC.

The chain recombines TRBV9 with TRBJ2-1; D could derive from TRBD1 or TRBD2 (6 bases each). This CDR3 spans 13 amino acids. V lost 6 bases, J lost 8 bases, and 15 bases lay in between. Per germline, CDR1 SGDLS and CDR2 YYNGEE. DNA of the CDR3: TGTGCCAGCACGGGGGCCAACAACTATGAGCAGTTCTTC. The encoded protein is CASTGANNYEQFF.